The subject of this entry is one T cell receptor (beta chain). The antigen is not known. Gene names refer to mouse genes. The read halts 1 residue ahead of the CDR3 end, with the missing end drawn from the germline J gene. The data are from a study of tissue T cells after allogeneic stem cell transplantation. Study-level points and caveats: The study did not identify alloreactive or antigen-specific tissue TCRs, and some clones might be persisting host cells. Across patients, clones rarely overlapped, yet motif clusters were shared tissue-specifically.

Measured with immunoSEQ multiplex PCR; TCRdb has only the in-frame clones, and not every one. This table holds some 48,000 clones, over 65% found once. J lost 6 bases, V lost 4 bases, and 4 bases had no gene match. Germline V gives CDR1 FNHDT, CDR2 SITEND (reference sequence). This CDR3 has 13 amino acids. V usage is TRBV19 and J usage is TRBJ2-5, with 8 bases lining up with TRBD1. The clonotype originates from a pool of C57BL/6 mice in good health. The sequenced material came from sorted cells pooled from one or two spleens. Incomplete CDR3 DNA: TGTGCCAGCAGTTCTCGGGACAGGGACACCCAGTAC. Its protein is CASSSRDRDTQY. The CDR3 in full is CASSSRDRDTQYF.